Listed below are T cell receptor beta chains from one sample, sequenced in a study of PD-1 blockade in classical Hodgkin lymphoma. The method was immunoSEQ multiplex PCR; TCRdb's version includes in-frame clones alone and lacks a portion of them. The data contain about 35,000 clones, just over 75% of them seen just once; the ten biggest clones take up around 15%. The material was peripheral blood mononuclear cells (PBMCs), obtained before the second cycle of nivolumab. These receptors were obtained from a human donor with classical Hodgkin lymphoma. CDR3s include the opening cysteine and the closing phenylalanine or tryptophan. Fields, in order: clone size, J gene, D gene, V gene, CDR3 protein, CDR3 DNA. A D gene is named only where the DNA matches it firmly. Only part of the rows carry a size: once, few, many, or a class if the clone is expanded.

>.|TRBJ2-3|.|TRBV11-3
CASSLEENTQYF
TGTGCCAGCAGCTTAGAGGAAAATACGCAGTATTTT
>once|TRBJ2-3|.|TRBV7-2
CASSLRAPGLDTQYF
TGTGCCAGCAGCTTAAGGGCCCCAGGGCTAGATACGCAGTATTTT
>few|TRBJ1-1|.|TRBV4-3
CASSQDSEGVTEAFF
TGCGCCAGCAGCCAAGATTCGGAAGGGGTCACTGAAGCTTTCTTT
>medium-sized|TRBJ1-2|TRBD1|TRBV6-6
CASSYGDSLLDGYTF
TGTGCCAGCAGTTACGGGGACAGCCTACTTGATGGCTACACCTTC
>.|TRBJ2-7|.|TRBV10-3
CAISESMGPPSEQYF
TGTGCCATCAGTGAGTCGATGGGGCCGCCTTCCGAGCAGTACTTC
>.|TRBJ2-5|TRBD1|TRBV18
CASSPGTEETQYF
TGTGCCAGCTCACCAGGGACAGAAGAGACCCAGTACTTC
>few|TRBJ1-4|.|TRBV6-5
CASRPAPNEKLFF
TGTGCCAGCAGACCGGCACCTAATGAAAAACTGTTTTTT
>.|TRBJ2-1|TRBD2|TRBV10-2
CASRLGLAGANEQFF
TGCGCCAGCAGGCTGGGACTAGCGGGGGCCAATGAGCAGTTCTTC
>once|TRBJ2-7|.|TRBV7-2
CASSFGTGHEQYF
TGTGCCAGCAGCTTCGGGACGGGCCACGAGCAGTACTTC
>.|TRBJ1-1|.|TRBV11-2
CASSLVANTEAFF
TGTGCCAGCAGCTTAGTGGCGAACACTGAAGCTTTCTTT
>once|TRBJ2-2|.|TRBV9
CASSGMANTGELFF
TGTGCCAGTTCAGGGATGGCGAACACCGGGGAGCTGTTTTTT
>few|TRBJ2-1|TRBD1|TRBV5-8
CASSLDRGNEQFF
TGTGCCAGCAGCTTAGACAGGGGAAATGAGCAGTTCTTC
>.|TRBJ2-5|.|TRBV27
CASSVEQETQYF
TGTGCCAGCAGTGTAGAGCAAGAGACCCAGTACTTC
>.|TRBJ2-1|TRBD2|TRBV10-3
CAISGGRLGNEQFF
TGTGCCATCAGTGGCGGGAGACTAGGTAATGAGCAGTTCTTC
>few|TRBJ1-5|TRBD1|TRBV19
CASSPTRGPDQPQHF
TGTGCCAGTAGCCCTACGAGGGGGCCGGATCAGCCCCAGCATTTT
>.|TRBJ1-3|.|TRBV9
CASSVGGVSGNTIYF
TGTGCCAGCAGCGTAGGTGGGGTATCTGGAAACACCATATATTTT
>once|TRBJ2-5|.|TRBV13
CASSLGDQETQYF
TGTGCCAGCAGCTTAGGGGACCAAGAGACCCAGTACTTC
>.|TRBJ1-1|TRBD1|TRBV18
CASSRDRGEGSEAFF
TGTGCCAGCTCTCGGGACAGGGGCGAAGGGTCTGAAGCTTTCTTT
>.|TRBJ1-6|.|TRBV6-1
CASSDAGDDSPLHF
TGTGCCAGCAGTGATGCAGGGGACGATTCACCCCTCCACTTT
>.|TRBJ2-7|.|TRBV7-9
CASSQGSAEGSEQYF
TGTGCCAGCAGCCAAGGGAGCGCGGAGGGGTCCGAGCAGTACTTC
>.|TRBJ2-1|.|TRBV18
CASSPPEGRVGNEQFF
TGTGCCAGCTCACCACCGGAGGGGAGAGTGGGCAATGAGCAGTTCTTC
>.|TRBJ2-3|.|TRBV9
CASSLTTSTDTQYF
TGTGCCAGCAGCCTAACTACTAGCACAGATACGCAGTATTTT
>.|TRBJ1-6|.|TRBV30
CAWGWGTGPYNSPLHF
TGTGCCTGGGGTTGGGGCACAGGTCCCTATAATTCACCCCTCCACTTT
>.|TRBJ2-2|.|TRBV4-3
CASSLGRGNTGELFF
TGCGCCAGCAGCCTTGGAAGGGGGAACACCGGGGAGCTGTTTTTT
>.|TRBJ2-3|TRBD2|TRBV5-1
CASSLASTSGGSTDTQYF
TGCGCCAGCAGCTTGGCCTCTACTAGCGGGGGAAGCACAGATACGCAGTATTTT
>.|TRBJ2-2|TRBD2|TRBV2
CASSNPGTRYNTGELFF
TGTGCCAGCAGTAACCCAGGGACTAGATATAACACCGGGGAGCTGTTTTTT
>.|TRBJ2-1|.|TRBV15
CATSRDLGQDEQFF
TGTGCCACCAGCAGAGATTTGGGCCAGGATGAGCAGTTCTTC
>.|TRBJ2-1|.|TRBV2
CASSASHGGNEQFF
TGTGCCAGCAGTGCTTCTCACGGGGGTAATGAGCAGTTCTTC
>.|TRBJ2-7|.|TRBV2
CASINPGSWNYEQYF
TGTGCCAGCATAAACCCGGGTTCCTGGAACTACGAGCAGTACTTC
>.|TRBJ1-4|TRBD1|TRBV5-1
CASSPGQGTSRKLFF
TGCGCCAGCAGCCCTGGACAGGGGACAAGTAGAAAACTGTTTTTT
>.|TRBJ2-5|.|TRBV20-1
CSARVGETQYF
TGCAGTGCTAGAGTGGGGGAGACCCAGTACTTC
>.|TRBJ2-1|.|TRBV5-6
CASSFDWSSYNEQFF
TGTGCCAGCAGCTTCGACTGGAGCTCCTACAATGAGCAGTTCTTC
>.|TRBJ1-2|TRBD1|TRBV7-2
CASSLQGAYGGYTF
TGTGCCAGCAGCTTACAGGGGGCTTATGGTGGCTACACCTTC
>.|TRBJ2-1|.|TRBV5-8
CASSFGELDLNSYNEQFF
TGTGCCAGCAGTTTTGGGGAACTCGATTTAAATTCCTACAATGAGCAGTTCTTC
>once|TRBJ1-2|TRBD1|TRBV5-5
CASTLGQGDGYTF
TGTGCCAGCACTCTGGGGCAGGGGGATGGCTACACCTTC
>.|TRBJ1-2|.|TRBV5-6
CASSGGDRGIYGYTF
TGTGCCAGCAGCGGAGGAGATCGGGGAATCTATGGCTACACCTTC
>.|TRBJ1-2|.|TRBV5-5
CASSWSPSDGYTF
TGTGCCAGCAGCTGGTCCCCCAGTGATGGCTACACCTTC
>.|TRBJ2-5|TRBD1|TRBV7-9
CASSFGTEGETQYF
TGTGCCAGCAGCTTCGGGACAGAGGGAGAGACCCAGTACTTC
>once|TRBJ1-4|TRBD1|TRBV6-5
CASSSQGAGNEKLFF
TGTGCCAGCAGTTCCCAGGGGGCTGGTAATGAAAAACTGTTTTTT
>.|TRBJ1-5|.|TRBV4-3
CASSQDLGASQPQHF
TGCGCCAGCAGCCAAGATCTAGGGGCTTCTCAGCCCCAGCATTTT